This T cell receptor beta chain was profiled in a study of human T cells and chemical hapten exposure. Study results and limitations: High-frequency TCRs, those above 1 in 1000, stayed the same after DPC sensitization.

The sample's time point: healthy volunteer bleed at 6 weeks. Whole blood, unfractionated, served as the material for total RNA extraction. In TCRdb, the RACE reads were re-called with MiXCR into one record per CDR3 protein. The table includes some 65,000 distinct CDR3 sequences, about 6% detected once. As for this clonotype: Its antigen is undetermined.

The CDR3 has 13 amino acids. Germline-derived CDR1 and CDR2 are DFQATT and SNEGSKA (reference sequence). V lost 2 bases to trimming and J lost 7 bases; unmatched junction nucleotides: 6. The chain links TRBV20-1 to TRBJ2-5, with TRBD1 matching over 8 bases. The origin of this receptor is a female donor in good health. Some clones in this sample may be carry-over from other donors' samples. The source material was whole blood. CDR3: CSARPGGGGTQYF. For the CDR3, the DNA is TGCAGTGCTAGACCAGGGGGCGGTGGGACCCAGTACTTC.